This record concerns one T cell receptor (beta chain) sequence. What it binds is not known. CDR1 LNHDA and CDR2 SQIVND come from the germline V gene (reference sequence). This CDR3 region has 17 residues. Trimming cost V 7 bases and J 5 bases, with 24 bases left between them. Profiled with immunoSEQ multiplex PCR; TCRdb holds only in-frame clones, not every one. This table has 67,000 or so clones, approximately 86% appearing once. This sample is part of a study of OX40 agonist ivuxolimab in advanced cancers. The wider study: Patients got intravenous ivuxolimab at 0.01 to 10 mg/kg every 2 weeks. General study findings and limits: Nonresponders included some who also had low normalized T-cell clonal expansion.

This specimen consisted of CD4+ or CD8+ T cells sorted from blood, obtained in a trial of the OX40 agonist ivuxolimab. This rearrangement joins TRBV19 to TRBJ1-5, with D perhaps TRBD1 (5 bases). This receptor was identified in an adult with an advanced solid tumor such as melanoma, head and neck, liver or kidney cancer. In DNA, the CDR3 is TGTGCCAGTACGCTCTGGAGCGGGACGGGTTACGATCAGCCCCAGCATTTT. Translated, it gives CASTLWSGTGYDQPQHF.